These 3 T cell receptor beta chains were all obtained from the same sample, sequenced in a study of T-cell memory formation after mild COVID-19 (dated by TCRdb to the early 2020s). Libraries were made using 5' RACE. Sequencing took place on an Illumina NovaSeq 6000. TCRdb redid the processing of the public reads, applying fastp at Q25 and MiXCR, and retained in-frame beta chains. Each entry merges the rows of one CDR3 protein and shows their most common DNA and genes. Across this sample there are about 340,000 distinct CDR3 sequences, with roughly 15% seen only once. The ten largest account for 20% to 25% of the sample. Sequencing used PBMCs or a T cell subset sorted from them (not recorded which). These receptors were obtained from a young man who had mild COVID-19 (a few samples of this study predate the infection). The sample titles of this study are shuffled in the database, so cell type and time point are left out; the donor was told from shared clones.

This clonotype has more than one count but fewer than ten. V usage is TRBV11-2 and J usage is TRBJ2-3; possible D gene TRBD1, 6 bases. Per germline, CDR1 SGHAT and CDR2 FQNNGV. The length of the CDR3 is 15 residues. V dropped 4 bases and J dropped 1 base, with 12 bases sitting between them. The CDR3 DNA reads as TGTGCCAGCAGCTGGGGACAATATGGCACAGATACGCAGTATTTT. This codes for CASSWGQYGTDTQYF. The variable domain in full, completed from reference TRBV11-2 and TRBJ2-3, reads EAGVAQSPRYKIIEKRQSVAFWCNPISGHATLYWYQQILGQGPKLLIQFQNNGVVDDSQLPKDRFSAERLKGVDSTLKIQPAKLEDSAVYLCASSWGQYGTDTQYFGPGTRLTVL.

The chain uses TRBV28 and TRBJ2-7; D not certain. CDR3 length equals 13 residues. Per the germline V gene, CDR1 is MDHEN and CDR2 is SYDVKM. Trimming stripped 5 bases from V and 3 bases from J, with 11 bases between. The CDR3 spells CASSRTGLYEQYV. The CDR3 DNA reads as TGTGCCAGCAGTCGGACGGGCCTCTACGAGCAGTACGTC.

The chain is built from TRBV5-1 and TRBJ1-1; tentatively, D is TRBD1 (6 bases). Germline CDR1 is SGHRS and CDR2 is YFSETQ. V was pared by 4 bases and J by 5 bases, with 12 bases between. The CDR3 consists of 13 residues. The CDR3 is CASSEQGITEAFF. CDR3 DNA sequence: TGCGCCAGCAGCGAACAGGGTATAACTGAAGCTTTCTTT. Together with reference TRBV5-1 and TRBJ1-1, the CDR3 gives the full variable domain: KAGVTQTPRYLIKTRGQQVTLSCSPISGHRSVSWYQQTPGQGLQFLFEYFSETQRNKGNFPGRFSGRQFSNSRSEMNVSTLELGDSALYLCASSEQGITEAFFGQGTRLTVV.